This is a list of T cell receptor beta chains from one sample in a study of T cell responses to AZD1222 COVID-19 vaccine. TCRdb's copy holds only in-frame clones and misses some; the assay was immunoSEQ multiplex PCR. The table lists more than 70,000 clones, about 85% of them singletons. The source was peripheral blood, collected 28 days after the second AZD1222 dose. All receptors come from an adult who received the AZD1222 COVID-19 vaccine. CDR3s leave out the opening cysteine and the closing phenylalanine or tryptophan.

TRBV19 ASTPDSPANTEAF
TRBV6-4 ASREISGRSYEQY
TRBV7-8 ASSLANSPLH
TRBV10-3 AIGSTEEKLF
TRBV2 ASRAGTGNGYT
TRBV7-7 ASSSTTVQAGELF
TRBV6-5 ASRLQGPNEQF
TRBV27 ASRGDRGNSPLH
TRBV7-2 ASSLSSHNEQF
TRBV6-2/TRBV6-3 ASSSPEGGSYNEQF
TRBV5-1 ASSRGRGDPNTEAF
TRBV7-9 ASSLADQPQH
TRBV21-1 ASSKGLAGTYEQY
TRBV7-3 ASSTNHRANTEAF
TRBV18 ASSPQGVGYNSPLH
TRBV2 ASNPDRANEKLF
TRBV4-1 ASSQEGQAGQWPQH
TRBV3-1/TRBV3-2 ASSQTTGGYGYT
TRBV3-1/TRBV3-2 ASSLLADPDTQY
TRBV6-4 ASSEGLAQPQH
TRBV6-1 ASSEWVTGGSYGYT
TRBV7-9 ASSTRTGNTEAF
TRBV29-1 SVGGTSGNLYQETQY
TRBV25-1 ASSDDFPSYNEQF
TRBV4-3 ASSAGGTGNSYNEQF
TRBV2 ASGNRVYEQY
TRBV6-6 ASSYSSGQETQY
TRBV6-6 ASTAGGSPLH
TRBV7-3 ASSSRRDGTEAF
TRBV7-7 ASSWGPAGSGNTIY
TRBV30 AWSALPGREQF
TRBV7-2 ASSLAGNTYEQY
TRBV18 ASSRGGFGSGNTIY
TRBV2 ASKGERLAEAGPDTQY
TRBV20-1 SGWDGKGYT
TRBV12-2 ASRTRRLAGGEEQY
TRBV3-1/TRBV3-2 ASSQYAAGGGAKNIQY